This TCR beta chain was identified during a study of T cell responses to AZD1222 COVID-19 vaccine. To note about this clone: The antigen remains undetermined.

Method: immunoSEQ multiplex PCR; TCRdb's copy keeps in-frame clones and lacks some. The table includes 89,000 or so clones, about 86% detected once. Germline CDR1 LGHDT, CDR2 YNNKEL (reference sequence). This CDR3 contains 14 residues. Trimming took off 4 bases at V and 6 bases at J, with 10 bases between the two ends. Study observations and caveats: Repertoire sampling occurred only after the peak T cell response. Possibly, clonal diversity was underestimated; donors were largely white British and included more females. Mapped onto spike, vaccine-associated CD4 TCRs spanned it and were dominant at 160-218 and 743-854. Compared with day 0, the breadth and depth of the Spike-specific TCR repertoire rose significantly after two doses of AZD1222.

Sample: peripheral blood, taken 28 days after the second AZD1222 dose. V usage is TRBV3-1 (or the pseudogene TRBV3-2) and J usage is TRBJ1-6, with D unresolved. The receptor was derived from an adult who received the AZD1222 COVID-19 vaccine. In DNA form, the CDR3 reads TGTGCCAGCAGCCTTACAGATGGTAATTCACCCCTCCACTTT. The encoded protein is CASSLTDGNSPLHF.